One TCR beta chain is described in this entry. The sample belongs to a study of blood T cell repertoires in COVID-19. At the level of the study: From T cells, B-cell-depleted T cells, or PBMCs came the material, which was cDNA or gDNA.

Authors' methods: Amplification of reference gene primers was used by the study to estimate nucleated cell counts. Sequenced by immunoSEQ multiplex PCR; TCRdb stores in-frame clones only, minus some. That table gives V, J and clone size, and the DNA gave D and trimming. The profile covers about 130,000 clones, with around 83% appearing a single time and 12% taken by the ten largest. The CDR3 loop spans 16 amino acids. Per germline, CDR1 MGHRA and CDR2 YSYEKL. V lost 4 bases to trimming and J lost 0 bases, with 16 bases between them. Sequences were obtained from peripheral blood. The J gene is TRBJ2-7, the V gene TRBV4-1; D is ambiguous. The source is a man aged 55 to 69 with acute or convalescent COVID-19. The DNA of the CDR3 is TGCGCCAGCAGCCCCGAGGTCCGGCTGAGCTCCTACGAGCAGTACTTC. Translated: CASSPEVRLSSYEQYF.